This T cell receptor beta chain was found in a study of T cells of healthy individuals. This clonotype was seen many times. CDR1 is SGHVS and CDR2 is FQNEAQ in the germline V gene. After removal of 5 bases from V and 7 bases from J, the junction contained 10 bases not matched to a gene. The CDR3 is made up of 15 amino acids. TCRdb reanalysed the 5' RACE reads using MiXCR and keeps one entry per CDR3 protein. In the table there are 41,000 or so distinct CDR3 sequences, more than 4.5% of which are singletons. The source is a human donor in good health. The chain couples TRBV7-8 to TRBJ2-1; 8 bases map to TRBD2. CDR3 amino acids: CASSVGLEFRNEQFF. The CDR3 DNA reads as TGTGCCAGCAGCGTGGGACTAGAATTCCGGAATGAGCAGTTCTTC.